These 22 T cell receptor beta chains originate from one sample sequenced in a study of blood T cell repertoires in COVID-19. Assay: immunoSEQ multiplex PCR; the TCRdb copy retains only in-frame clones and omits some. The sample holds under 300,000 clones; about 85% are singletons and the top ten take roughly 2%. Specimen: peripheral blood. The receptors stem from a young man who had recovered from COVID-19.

CDR3 in DNA: TGTGCCAGCAGTTATCAACGGGGGGGGCCTGTCAATGAGCAGTTCTTC. Amino acids: CASSYQRGGPVNEQFF. This chain connects TRBV6-5 to TRBJ2-1; 8 positions agree with TRBD2. V gave up 3 bases and J gave up 6 bases; unmatched junction bases: 10. CDR3 length equals 16 residues. Looked up from germline, CDR1 is MNHEY and CDR2 is SVGAGI.

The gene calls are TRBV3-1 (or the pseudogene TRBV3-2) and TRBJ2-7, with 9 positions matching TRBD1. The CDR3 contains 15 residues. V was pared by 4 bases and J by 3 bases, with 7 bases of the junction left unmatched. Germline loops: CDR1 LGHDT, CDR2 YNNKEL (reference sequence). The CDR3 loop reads CASSPWDRENYEQYF. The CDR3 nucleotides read TGTGCCAGCAGCCCCTGGGACAGGGAGAACTACGAGCAGTACTTC.

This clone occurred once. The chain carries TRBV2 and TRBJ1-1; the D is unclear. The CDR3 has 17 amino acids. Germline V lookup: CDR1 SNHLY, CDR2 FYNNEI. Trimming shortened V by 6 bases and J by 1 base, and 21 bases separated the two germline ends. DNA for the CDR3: TGTGCCAGCAGCCCCCTCCGAGCTTTAGCCCGGAACACTGAAGCTTTCTTT. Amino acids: CASSPLRALARNTEAFF.

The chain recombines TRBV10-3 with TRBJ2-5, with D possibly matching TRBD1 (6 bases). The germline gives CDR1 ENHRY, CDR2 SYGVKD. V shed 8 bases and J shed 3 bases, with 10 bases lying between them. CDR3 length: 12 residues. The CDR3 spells CAISGVEETQYF. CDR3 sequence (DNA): TGTGCCATCTCAGGGGTCGAAGAGACCCAGTACTTC.

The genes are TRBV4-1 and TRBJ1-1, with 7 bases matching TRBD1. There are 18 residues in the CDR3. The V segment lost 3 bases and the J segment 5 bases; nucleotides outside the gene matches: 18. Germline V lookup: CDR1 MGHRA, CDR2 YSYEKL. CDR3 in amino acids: CASSHRGQKHKRGTEAFF. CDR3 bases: TGCGCCAGCAGCCACCGGGGACAGAAACACAAAAGGGGGACTGAAGCTTTCTTT.

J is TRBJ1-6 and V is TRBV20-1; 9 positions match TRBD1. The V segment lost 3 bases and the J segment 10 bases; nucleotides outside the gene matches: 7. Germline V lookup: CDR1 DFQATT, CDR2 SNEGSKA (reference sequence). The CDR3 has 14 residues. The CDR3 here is CSASNPDRGSPLHF. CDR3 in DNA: TGCAGTGCTAGTAACCCGGACAGGGGATCACCCCTCCACTTT.

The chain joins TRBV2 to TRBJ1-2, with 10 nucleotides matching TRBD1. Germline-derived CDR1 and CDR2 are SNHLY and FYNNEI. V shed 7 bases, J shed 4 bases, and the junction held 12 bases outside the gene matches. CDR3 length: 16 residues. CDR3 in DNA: TGTGCCAGCAAGGCCTTAAGGACAGGGGGGCCCTATGGCTACACCTTC. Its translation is CASKALRTGGPYGYTF.

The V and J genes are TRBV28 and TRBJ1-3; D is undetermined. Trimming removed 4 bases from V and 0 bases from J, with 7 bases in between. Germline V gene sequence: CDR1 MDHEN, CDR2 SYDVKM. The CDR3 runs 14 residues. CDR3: CASSYADSGNTIYF. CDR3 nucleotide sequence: TGTGCCAGCAGTTACGCAGACTCTGGAAACACCATATATTTT. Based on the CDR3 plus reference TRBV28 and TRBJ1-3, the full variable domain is DVKVTQSSRYLVKRTGEKVFLECVQDMDHENMFWYRQDPGLGLRLIYFSYDVKMKEKGDIPEGYSVSREKKERFSLILESASTNQTSMYLCASSYADSGNTIYFGEGSWLTVV.

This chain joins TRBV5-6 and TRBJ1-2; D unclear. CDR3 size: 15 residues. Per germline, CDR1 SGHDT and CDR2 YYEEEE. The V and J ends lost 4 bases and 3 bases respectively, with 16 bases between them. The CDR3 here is CASSPDSSSHYGYTF. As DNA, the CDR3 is TGTGCCAGCAGCCCCGACTCCTCAAGTCACTATGGCTACACCTTC.

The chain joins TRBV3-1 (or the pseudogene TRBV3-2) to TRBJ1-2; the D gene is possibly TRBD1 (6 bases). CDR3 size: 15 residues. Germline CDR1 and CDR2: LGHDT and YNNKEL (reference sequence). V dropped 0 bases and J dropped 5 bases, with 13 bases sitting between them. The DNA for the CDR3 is TGTGCCAGCAGCCAAGATCCGAGGGGGGGATATGGCTACACCTTC. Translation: CASSQDPRGGYGYTF.

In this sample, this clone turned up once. CDR3 DNA: TGTGCCAGCAGCGTAGGCGGGACAGCCTCCTACAATGAGCAGTTCTTC. Protein sequence: CASSVGGTASYNEQFF. The V and J genes are TRBV9 and TRBJ2-1, with D possibly matching TRBD1 (7 bases). The CDR3 loop spans 16 amino acids. The V and J ends lost 0 bases and 0 bases respectively, with 10 bases between them. Looked up from germline, CDR1 is SGDLS and CDR2 is YYNGEE.

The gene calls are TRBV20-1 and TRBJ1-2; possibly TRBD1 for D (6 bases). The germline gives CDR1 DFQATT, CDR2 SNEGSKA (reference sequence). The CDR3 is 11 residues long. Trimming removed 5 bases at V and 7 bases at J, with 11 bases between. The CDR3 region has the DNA TGCAGTGCTCGGGACAACGGTGGCTACACCTTC. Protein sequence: CSARDNGGYTF.

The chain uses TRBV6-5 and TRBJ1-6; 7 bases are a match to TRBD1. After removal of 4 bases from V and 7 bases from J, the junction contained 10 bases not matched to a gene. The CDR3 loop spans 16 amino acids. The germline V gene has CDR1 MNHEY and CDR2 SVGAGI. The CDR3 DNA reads TGTGCCAGCAGTTCCCCCAGGACAGGATGGAATTCACCCCTCCACTTT. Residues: CASSSPRTGWNSPLHF.

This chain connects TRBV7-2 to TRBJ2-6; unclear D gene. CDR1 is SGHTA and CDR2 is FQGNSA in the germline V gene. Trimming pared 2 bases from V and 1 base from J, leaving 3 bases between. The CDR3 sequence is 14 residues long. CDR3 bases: TGTGCCAGCAGCTTACCATCTGGGGCCAACGTCCTGACTTTC. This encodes CASSLPSGANVLTF. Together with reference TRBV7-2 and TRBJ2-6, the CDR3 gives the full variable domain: GAGVSQSPSNKVTEKGKDVELRCDPISGHTALYWYRQSLGQGLEFLIYFQGNSAPDKSGLPSDRFSAERTGGSVSTLTIQRTQQEDSAVYLCASSLPSGANVLTFGAGSRLTVL.

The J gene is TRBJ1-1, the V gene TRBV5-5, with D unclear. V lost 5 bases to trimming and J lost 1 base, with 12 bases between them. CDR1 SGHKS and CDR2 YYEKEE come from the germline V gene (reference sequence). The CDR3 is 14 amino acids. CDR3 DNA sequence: TGTGCCAGCAGTTCACCCGCAGGGAACACTGAAGCTTTCTTT. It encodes CASSSPAGNTEAFF.

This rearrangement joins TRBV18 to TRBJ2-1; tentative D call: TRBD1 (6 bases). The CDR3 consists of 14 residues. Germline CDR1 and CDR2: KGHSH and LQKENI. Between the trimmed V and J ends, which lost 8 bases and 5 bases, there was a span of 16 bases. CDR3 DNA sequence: TGTGCCAGCGCGTCGACAGGATCGGACAATGAGCAGTTCTTC. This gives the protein CASASTGSDNEQFF.

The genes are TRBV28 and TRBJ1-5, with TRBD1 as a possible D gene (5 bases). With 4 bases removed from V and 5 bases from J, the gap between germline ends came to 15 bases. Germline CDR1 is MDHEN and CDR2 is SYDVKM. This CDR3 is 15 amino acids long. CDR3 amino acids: CASSSHQTAYQPQHF. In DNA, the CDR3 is TGTGCCAGCAGTTCCCACCAGACAGCCTATCAGCCCCAGCATTTT.

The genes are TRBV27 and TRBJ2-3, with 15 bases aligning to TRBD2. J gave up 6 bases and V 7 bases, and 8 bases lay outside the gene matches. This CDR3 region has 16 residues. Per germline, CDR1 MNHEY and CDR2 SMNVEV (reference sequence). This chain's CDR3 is CASIPGTSGGYDTQYF. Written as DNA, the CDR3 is TGTGCCAGCATCCCCGGGACTAGCGGGGGGTACGATACGCAGTATTTT.

DNA for the CDR3: TGTGCCAGCAGTACTATACAGGGGGTTAGGGAAAAACTGTTTTTT. Translating gives CASSTIQGVREKLFF. The V and J genes are TRBV5-5 and TRBJ1-4; 8 nucleotides align to TRBD1. Germline V CDR1 and CDR2: SGHKS, YYEKEE (reference sequence). The CDR3 spans 15 residues. V shed 5 bases and J 8 bases; nucleotides not matched to a gene: 11.

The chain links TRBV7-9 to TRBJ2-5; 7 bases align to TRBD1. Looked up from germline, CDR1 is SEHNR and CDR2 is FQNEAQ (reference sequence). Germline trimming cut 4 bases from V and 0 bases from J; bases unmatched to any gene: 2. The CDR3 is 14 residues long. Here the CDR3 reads CASSSTGNQETQYF. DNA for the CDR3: TGTGCCAGCAGCTCGACAGGGAACCAAGAGACCCAGTACTTC.

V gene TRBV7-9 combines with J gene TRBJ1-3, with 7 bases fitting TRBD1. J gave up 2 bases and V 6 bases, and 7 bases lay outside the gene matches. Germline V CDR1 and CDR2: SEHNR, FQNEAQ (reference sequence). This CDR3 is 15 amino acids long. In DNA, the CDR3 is TGTGCCAGCAGTCCCACAGGGGACCCTGGAAACACCATATATTTT. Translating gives CASSPTGDPGNTIYF.

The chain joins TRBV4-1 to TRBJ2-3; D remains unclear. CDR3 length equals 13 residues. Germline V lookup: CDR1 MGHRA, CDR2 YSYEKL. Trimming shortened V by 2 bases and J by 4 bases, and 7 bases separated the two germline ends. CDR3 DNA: TGCGCCAGCAGCCAACTAGGTGCAGATACGCAGTATTTT. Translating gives CASSQLGADTQYF.